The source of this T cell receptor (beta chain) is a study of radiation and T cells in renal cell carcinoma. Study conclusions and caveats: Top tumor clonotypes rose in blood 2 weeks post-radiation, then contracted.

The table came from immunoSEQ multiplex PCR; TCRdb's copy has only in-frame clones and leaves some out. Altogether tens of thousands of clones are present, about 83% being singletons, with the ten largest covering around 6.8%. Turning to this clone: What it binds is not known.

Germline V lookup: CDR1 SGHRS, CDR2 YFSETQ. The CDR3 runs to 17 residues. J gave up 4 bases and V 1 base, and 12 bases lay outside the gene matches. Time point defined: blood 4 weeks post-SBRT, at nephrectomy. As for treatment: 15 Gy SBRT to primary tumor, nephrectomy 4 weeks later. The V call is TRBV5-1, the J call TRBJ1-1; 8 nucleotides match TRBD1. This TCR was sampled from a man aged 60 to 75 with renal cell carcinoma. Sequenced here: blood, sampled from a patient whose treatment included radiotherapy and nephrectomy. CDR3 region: CASSLSLLGQGATEAFF. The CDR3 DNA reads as TGCGCCAGCAGCTTGTCCCTACTTGGTCAGGGGGCCACTGAAGCTTTCTTT.